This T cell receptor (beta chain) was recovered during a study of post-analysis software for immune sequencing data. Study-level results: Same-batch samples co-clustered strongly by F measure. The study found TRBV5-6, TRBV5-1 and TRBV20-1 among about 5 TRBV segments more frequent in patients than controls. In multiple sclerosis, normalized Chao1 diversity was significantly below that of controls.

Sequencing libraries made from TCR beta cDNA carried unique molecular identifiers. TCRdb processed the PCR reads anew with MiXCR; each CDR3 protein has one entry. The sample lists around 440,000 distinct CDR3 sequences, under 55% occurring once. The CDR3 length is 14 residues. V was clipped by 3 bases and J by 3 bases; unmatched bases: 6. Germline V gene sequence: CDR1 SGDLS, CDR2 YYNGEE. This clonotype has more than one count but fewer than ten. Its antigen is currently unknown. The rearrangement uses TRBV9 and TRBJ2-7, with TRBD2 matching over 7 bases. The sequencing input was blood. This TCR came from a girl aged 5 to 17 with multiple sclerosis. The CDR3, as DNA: TGTGCCAGCAGCGCTAGCGGTAATAACTACGAGCAGTACTTC. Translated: CASSASGNNYEQYF. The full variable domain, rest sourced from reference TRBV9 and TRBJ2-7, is DSGVTQTPKHLITATGQRVTLRCSPRSGDLSVYWYQQSLDQGLQFLIQYYNGEERAKGNILERFSAQQFPDLHSELNLSSLELGDSALYFCASSASGNNYEQYFGPGTRLTVT.